The T cell receptor beta chain under discussion was sequenced for a study of beta chain features in type 1 diabetes. A note on this clone: Its antigen is as yet unknown.

The study, taken as a whole, reports: PCR may have favored shorter templates equally in patients and controls. Significant though moderate, a shortening of TCRB CDR3s appeared in all four CD4+ subsets of Type 1 diabetes patients.

The V gene end was trimmed by 4 bases and the J gene end by 2 bases; junction bases not matched to a gene: 5. There are 15 residues in the CDR3. Germline values: CDR1 SGHNT, CDR2 YYREEE (reference sequence). The isolated RNA, all of it, was reverse transcribed, so expressed TCRB transcripts were what got sequenced. Measured with immunoSEQ multiplex PCR; TCRdb has only the in-frame clones, and not every one. This table holds 200,000 to 300,000 clones, 13% to 15% found once. The chain joins TRBV5-4 to TRBJ2-3; 9 bases line up with TRBD2. The TCR was taken from a woman aged 40-49 years in good health. The material sequenced was naive CD4+ T cells from blood. The CDR3 DNA is TGTGCCAGCAGCCCAGGGACTAGCCCCACAGATACGCAGTATTTT. Encoded protein: CASSPGTSPTDTQYF.